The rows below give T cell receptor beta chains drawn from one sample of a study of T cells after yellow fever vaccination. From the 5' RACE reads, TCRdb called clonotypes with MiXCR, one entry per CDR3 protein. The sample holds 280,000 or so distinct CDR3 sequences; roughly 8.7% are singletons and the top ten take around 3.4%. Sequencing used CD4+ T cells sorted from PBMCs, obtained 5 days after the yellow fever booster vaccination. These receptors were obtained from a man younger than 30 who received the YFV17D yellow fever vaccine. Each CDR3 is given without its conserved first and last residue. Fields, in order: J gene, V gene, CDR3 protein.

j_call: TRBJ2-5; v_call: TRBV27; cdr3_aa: ASSPPNSGGRETQY
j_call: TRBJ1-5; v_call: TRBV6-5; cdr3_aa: ASSPGGVHQPQH
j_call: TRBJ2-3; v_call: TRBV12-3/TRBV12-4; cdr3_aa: ASSLASRSDTQY
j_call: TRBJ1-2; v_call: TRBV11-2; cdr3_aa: ASSGFNYGYT
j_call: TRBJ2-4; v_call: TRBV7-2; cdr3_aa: ASSLGITGGNIQY
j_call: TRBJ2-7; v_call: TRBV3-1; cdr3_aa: ASSQDLGGEQY
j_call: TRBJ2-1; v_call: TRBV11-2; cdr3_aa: ASSYIREAEQF
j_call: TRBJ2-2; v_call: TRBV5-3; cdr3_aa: ARSSPGTGTNTGELF
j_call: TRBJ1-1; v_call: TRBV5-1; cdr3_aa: ASSPAGEGPMNTEAF
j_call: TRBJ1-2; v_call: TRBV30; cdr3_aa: AWSVQKKGGYT
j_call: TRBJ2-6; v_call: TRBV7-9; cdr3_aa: ASISGDRAGANVLT
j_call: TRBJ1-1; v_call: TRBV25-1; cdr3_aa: ASSERWSGTEAF
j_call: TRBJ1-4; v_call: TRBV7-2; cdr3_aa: ASSPGGGLNEKLF
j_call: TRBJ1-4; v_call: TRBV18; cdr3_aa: ASSPVVSGEKLF
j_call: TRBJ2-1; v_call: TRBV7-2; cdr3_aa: ASSLALGGHEQF
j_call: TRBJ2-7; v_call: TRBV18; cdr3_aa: ASSPQGVLVYEQY
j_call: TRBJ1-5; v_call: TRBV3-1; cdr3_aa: ASSRMNQPQH
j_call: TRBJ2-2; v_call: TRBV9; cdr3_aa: ASSRTGGRTGELF
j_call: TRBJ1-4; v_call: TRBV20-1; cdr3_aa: SAGRGPDPEKLF
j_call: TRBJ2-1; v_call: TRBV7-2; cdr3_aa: ASSMERAGGPNEQF
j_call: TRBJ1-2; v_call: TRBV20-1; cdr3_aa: SARRPGDGYT
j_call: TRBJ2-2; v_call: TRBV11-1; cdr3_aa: ASSYDRVLGELF
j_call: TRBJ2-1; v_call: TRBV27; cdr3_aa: ASSFWAADEQF
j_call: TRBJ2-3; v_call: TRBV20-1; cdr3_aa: SARDRTGADTQY
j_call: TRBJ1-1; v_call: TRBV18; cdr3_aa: ASSPVEGSGTEAF
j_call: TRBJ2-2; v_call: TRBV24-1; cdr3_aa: ATSGSAPGDTGELF
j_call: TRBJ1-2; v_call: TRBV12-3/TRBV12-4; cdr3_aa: ARSDGEGRNYGYT
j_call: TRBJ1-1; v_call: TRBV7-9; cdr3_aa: ASNNRDRGDPEAF
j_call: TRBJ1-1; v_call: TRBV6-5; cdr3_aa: ACWGNTEAF
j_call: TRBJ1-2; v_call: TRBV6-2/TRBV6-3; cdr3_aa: ASSYSVRNPYGYT
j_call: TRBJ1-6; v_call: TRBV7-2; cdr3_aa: ASSSGVGTGGWTPLH
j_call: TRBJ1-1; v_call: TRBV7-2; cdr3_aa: ASSLGGDNTEAF